This T cell receptor (beta chain) emerged from a study of CD8 T cells in Susac syndrome. Overall study findings and caveats: Clonal expansion was not seen in any Susac syndrome CD4+ T cell repertoire.

Notes on this clonotype: No antigen is known for it.

Germline V gene sequence: CDR1 SGHKS, CDR2 YYEKEE (reference sequence). The CDR3 length is 13 residues. V was pared by 0 bases and J by 9 bases, with 10 bases between. RNA amounts of about 0.5 to 1 ug underwent reverse transcription with random hexamers. Amplification of TCR beta CDR3 was carried out by immunoSEQ multiplex PCR, which covered 54 Vbeta and 13 Jbeta segments. TCRdb re-called the immunoSEQ multiplex PCR reads through MiXCR, storing one row per CDR3 protein. The sample contains 95,000 to 150,000 distinct CDR3 sequences, around 96% of which appear only once. Sample: CD4+ T cells from PBMCs. The sequence came from a human donor with Susac syndrome. The rearrangement joins TRBV5-5 to TRBJ1-5; D remains ambiguous. The CDR3 region has the DNA TGTGCCAGCAGCTTGGGGGGTTCTTGGCCCCAGCATTTT. This codes for CASSLGGSWPQHF.